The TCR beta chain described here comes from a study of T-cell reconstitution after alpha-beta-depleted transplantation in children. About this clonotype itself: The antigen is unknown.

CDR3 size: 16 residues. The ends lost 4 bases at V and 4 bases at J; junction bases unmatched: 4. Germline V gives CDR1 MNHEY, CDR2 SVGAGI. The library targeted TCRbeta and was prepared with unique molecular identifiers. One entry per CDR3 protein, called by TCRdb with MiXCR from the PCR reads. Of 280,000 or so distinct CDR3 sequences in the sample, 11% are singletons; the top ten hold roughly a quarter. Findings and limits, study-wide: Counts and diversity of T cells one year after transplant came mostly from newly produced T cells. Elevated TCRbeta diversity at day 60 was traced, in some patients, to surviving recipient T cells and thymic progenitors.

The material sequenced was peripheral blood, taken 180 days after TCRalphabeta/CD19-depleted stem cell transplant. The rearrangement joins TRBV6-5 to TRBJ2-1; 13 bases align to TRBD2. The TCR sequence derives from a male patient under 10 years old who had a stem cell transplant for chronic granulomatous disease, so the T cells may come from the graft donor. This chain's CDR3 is CASSFRTSGGYNEQFF. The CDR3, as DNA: TGTGCCAGCAGTTTTAGGACTAGCGGGGGATACAATGAGCAGTTCTTC.